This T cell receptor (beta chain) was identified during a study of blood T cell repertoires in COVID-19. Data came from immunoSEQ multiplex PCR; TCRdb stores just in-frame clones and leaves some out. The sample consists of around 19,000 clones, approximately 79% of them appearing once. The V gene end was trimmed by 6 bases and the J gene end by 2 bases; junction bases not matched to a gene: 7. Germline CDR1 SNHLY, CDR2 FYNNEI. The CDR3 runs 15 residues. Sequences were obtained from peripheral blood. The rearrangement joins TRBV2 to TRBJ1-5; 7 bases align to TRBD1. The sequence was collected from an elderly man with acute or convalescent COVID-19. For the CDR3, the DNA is TGTGCCAGCAGATTACAGGGGATAGGCAATCAGCCCCAGCATTTT. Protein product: CASRLQGIGNQPQHF. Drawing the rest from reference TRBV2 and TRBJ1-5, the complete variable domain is EPEVTQTPSHQVTQMGQEVILRCVPISNHLYFYWYRQILGQKVEFLVSFYNNEISEKSEIFDDQFSVERPDGSNFTLKIRSTKLEDSAMYFCASRLQGIGNQPQHFGDGTRLSIL.